The sequence of this TCR beta chain was determined in a study of blood T cell repertoires in COVID-19. Study overall: The study drew acute and convalescent COVID-19 samples from the United States, Italy and Spain. Sources were T cells, B-cell-depleted T cells, or PBMCs; the material itself was cDNA or gDNA.

Seattle patients were enrolled while actively infected and followed longitudinally. Authors' data handling: The assay estimated nucleated cells by amplifying reference gene primers. The data were produced by immunoSEQ multiplex PCR, yet TCRdb's version contains in-frame clones alone and is incomplete. That table furnishes V, J and clone size, whereas the DNA furnished D and trimming. Among 170,000 or so clones listed, roughly four fifths were seen once. Germline V gene sequence: CDR1 SGHVS, CDR2 FNYEAQ. The J segment lost 8 bases and the V segment lost 3 bases, leaving 9 bases of the junction unmatched. This CDR3 spans 15 amino acids.

The chain carries TRBV7-6 and TRBJ2-1, with 8 bases that match TRBD1. Material: peripheral blood. The origin of this receptor is a woman in her seventies with COVID-19, enrolled during active disease. In nucleotides, the CDR3 is TGTGCCAGCAGCTTCCGGACAGGGAGTAGAGATGAGCAGTTCTTC. This sequence encodes CASSFRTGSRDEQFF.